This record covers a single T cell receptor beta chain. Produced via immunoSEQ multiplex PCR; TCRdb's table is partial and in-frame only. The sample carries 150,000 to 180,000 clones, just under 95% recorded once. The source of the sample is a study of control samples from healthy donors and cancer patients. The V end was cut by 0 bases, the J end by 4 bases, with 17 bases between. The CDR3 covers 16 residues. The germline V gene encodes CDR1 SGHKS and CDR2 YYEKEE (reference sequence). The rearrangement links TRBV5-5 to TRBJ2-7; D is perhaps TRBD1 or TRBD2 (5 bases each). This receptor was obtained from a man aged 40-50 years in good health. Sequencing input: blood. Here the CDR3 DNA reads TGTGCCAGCAGCTTGGCCCCCGCGGATGAGGGGTACGAGCAGTACTTC. Protein sequence: CASSLAPADEGYEQYF.